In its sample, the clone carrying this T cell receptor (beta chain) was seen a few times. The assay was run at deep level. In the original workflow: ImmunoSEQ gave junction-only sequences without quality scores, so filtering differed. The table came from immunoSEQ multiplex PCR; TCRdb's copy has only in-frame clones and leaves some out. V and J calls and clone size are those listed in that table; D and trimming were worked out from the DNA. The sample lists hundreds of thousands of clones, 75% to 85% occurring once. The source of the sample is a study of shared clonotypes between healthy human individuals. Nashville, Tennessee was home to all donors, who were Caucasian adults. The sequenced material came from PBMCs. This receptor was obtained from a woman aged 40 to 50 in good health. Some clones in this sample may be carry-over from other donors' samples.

The CDR3 DNA reads TGTGCCAGTAGTATAGAGGAAGGAGGGACTAACTATGGCTACACCTTC. This gives the protein CASSIEEGGTNYGYTF. The chain joins TRBV19 to TRBJ1-2, with D unresolved. Trimming cost V 0 bases and J 0 bases, with 11 bases left between them. CDR1 LNHDA and CDR2 SQIVND come from the germline V gene (reference sequence). The CDR3 is 16 residues long.